The 29 T cell receptor beta chains below were found in one sample sequenced in a study of shared clonotypes between healthy human individuals. Profiling relied on immunoSEQ multiplex PCR, and the TCRdb table lists in-frame clones only, not all of them. The data contain approximately 2,000,000 clones, roughly 90% of them singletons. Material for sequencing was naive CD4+ T cells from PBMCs. Described subset: CD45RA+ positively selected. The receptor set was obtained from a man between 18 and 29 years old in good health. Some clones in this sample may be carry-over from other donors' samples.

The CDR3 protein is CASSQGLAGPGANVLTF. Here the CDR3 DNA reads TGTGCCAGCAGCCAAGGACTAGCGGGACCTGGGGCCAACGTCCTGACTTTC. V gene TRBV6-4 combines with J gene TRBJ2-6; the match to TRBD2 covers 12 bases. Germline V CDR1 and CDR2: MRHNA, SNTAGT. The CDR3 consists of 17 residues. The V gene end was trimmed by 6 bases and the J gene end by 2 bases; junction bases not matched to a gene: 5.

The genes are TRBV9 and TRBJ2-1; no reliable D call. CDR1 and CDR2 from the germline V gene are SGDLS and YYNGEE. CDR3 length: 14 residues. V was clipped by 1 base and J by 4 bases, with 9 bases between them. The CDR3 DNA reads as TGTGCCAGCAGCGTATCCCAGGCTTACAATGAGCAGTTCTTC. This translates into CASSVSQAYNEQFF.

V usage is TRBV10-2 and J usage is TRBJ2-1; tentative D call: TRBD1 (5 bases). Germline-derived CDR1 and CDR2 are WSHSY and SAAADI. V lost 3 bases and J lost 6, with 9 bases in between. This CDR3 has 13 residues. The CDR3 loop reads CASSDRRGNEQFF. The DNA of the CDR3 is TGCGCCAGCAGTGATAGAAGGGGCAATGAGCAGTTCTTC.

The chain links TRBV6-1 to TRBJ1-4; D remains ambiguous. There are 13 residues in the CDR3. Per the germline V gene, CDR1 is MNHNS and CDR2 is SASEGT. V was clipped by 7 bases and J by 8 bases, with 14 bases between them. The CDR3 DNA reads TGTGCCAGCACCAGCGCCTTCGGGGAAAAACTGTTTTTT. Its translation: CASTSAFGEKLFF.

V and J are TRBV5-1 and TRBJ2-3; 7 bases agree with TRBD1. The germline gives CDR1 SGHRS, CDR2 YFSETQ. The CDR3 extends over 14 amino acids. The trim removed 9 bases at V and 4 bases at J, leaving 11 bases unmatched. CDR3 bases: TGCGCCACCGAAACAGGGGATTCTTCAGATACGCAGTATTTT. Translation gives CATETGDSSDTQYF.

J is TRBJ2-7 and V is TRBV28; D is undetermined. Trimming removed 7 bases at V and 1 base at J, with 11 bases between. Germline V CDR1 and CDR2: MDHEN, SYDVKM. The CDR3 is 13 residues long. In DNA form, the CDR3 reads TGTGCCAGCAATGTTGGTAGGTCCTACGAGCAGTACTTC. Amino acid sequence: CASNVGRSYEQYF.

Of note for this clone: A read error may account for a junction end that differs from germline. V gene TRBV19 combines with J gene TRBJ2-7; D is perhaps TRBD1 (6 bases). The CDR3 consists of 13 residues. The V gene's germline CDR1 is LNHDA and CDR2 SQIVND (reference sequence). CDR3 sequence: CASSARDTERRDF. In nucleotides, the CDR3 is TGTGCCAGTAGCGCCCGGGACACGGAACGAAGGGACTTC.

The chain employs TRBV18 and TRBJ1-2, with D perhaps TRBD1 (6 bases). This CDR3 is 15 amino acids long. Germline lookup yields CDR1 KGHSH and CDR2 LQKENI. The ends were cut back, 3 bases at V and 0 bases at J, with 11 bases in the middle. CDR3: CASSPQDRPNYGYTF. The CDR3 DNA reads as TGTGCCAGCTCACCGCAGGACAGACCTAACTATGGCTACACCTTC.

This chain uses TRBV28 with TRBJ1-6; D remains unclear. The CDR3 runs to 16 residues. Germline lookup yields CDR1 MDHEN and CDR2 SYDVKM. Trimming took 3 bases from V and 7 from J, leaving 16 bases between them. CDR3 coding DNA: TGTGCCAGCAGTTTGGGTTTGTCGGCCCCCAATTCACCCCTCCACTTT. Translation gives CASSLGLSAPNSPLHF.

The rearrangement links TRBV7-3 to TRBJ2-2; TRBD2 is a possible D gene (6 bases). CDR3 length: 16 residues. CDR1 and CDR2 from the germline V gene are SGHTA and FQGTGA. The ends were cut back, 3 bases at V and 5 bases at J, with 16 bases in the middle. The CDR3 coding sequence is TGTGCCAGCAGCTTCCGGGGACCGCGGGGTACCGGGGAGCTGTTTTTT. Translated: CASSFRGPRGTGELFF. The full variable domain, its missing parts supplied by reference TRBV7-3 and TRBJ2-2, is GAGVSQTPSNKVTEKGKYVELRCDPISGHTALYWYRQSLGQGPEFLIYFQGTGAADDSGLPNDRFFAVRPEGSVSTLKIQRTERGDSAVYLCASSFRGPRGTGELFFGEGSRLTVL.

The chain couples TRBV6-1 to TRBJ1-4; tentative D call: TRBD1 (6 bases). CDR3 length equals 15 residues. The V gene's germline CDR1 is MNHNS and CDR2 SASEGT. V shed 7 bases and J shed 2 bases, with 14 bases lying between them. The CDR3 DNA is TGTGCCAGCAATAGGGGCGGGGGCACTAATGAAAAACTGTTTTTT. Protein product: CASNRGGGTNEKLFF.

This chain joins TRBV28 and TRBJ2-7; D is perhaps TRBD1 or TRBD2 (5 bases each). V was pared by 2 bases and J by 5 bases, with 10 bases between. This CDR3 region has 13 residues. The V gene's germline CDR1 is MDHEN and CDR2 SYDVKM. CDR3 nucleotides: TGTGCCAGCAGTTTACCCAGGGACCACGAGCAGTACTTC. This encodes CASSLPRDHEQYF.

Of note for this clone: The identical CDR3 is also encoded by other nucleotide sequences in the sample. The chain is built from TRBV2 and TRBJ1-4; D call uncertain. V was pared by 7 bases and J by 8 bases, with 8 bases between. The CDR3 consists of 11 residues. Germline CDR1 is SNHLY and CDR2 is FYNNEI. The chain's CDR3 is CASTLSEKLFF. In DNA form, the CDR3 reads TGTGCCAGCACTTTGTCCGAAAAACTGTTTTTT.

This clone is a singleton in its sample. The rearrangement uses TRBV6-6 and TRBJ2-1; D may correspond to TRBD1 or TRBD2 (5 bases each). The CDR3 length is 13 residues. The V gene lost 11 bases and the J gene lost 12 bases, with 23 bases spanning the gap. Looked up from germline, CDR1 is MNHNY and CDR2 is SVGAGI (reference sequence). CDR3 sequence reads: CAAMDRDPAPQFF. DNA for the CDR3: TGTGCCGCAATGGACCGGGACCCAGCCCCGCAGTTCTTC.

This chain joins TRBV10-3 and TRBJ2-3; D not resolved. The V end lost 0 bases, the J end lost 2 bases, and 9 bases lay between the germline ends. This CDR3 is 15 amino acids long. Germline V lookup: CDR1 ENHRY, CDR2 SYGVKD. CDR3 sequence: CAISESGSPTDTQYF. For the CDR3, the DNA is TGTGCCATCAGTGAGTCCGGATCTCCCACAGATACGCAGTATTTT.

V usage is TRBV28 and J usage is TRBJ2-2; TRBD2 might be the D (6 bases). Germline V gene lookup returns CDR1 MDHEN and CDR2 SYDVKM. Trimming removed 3 bases at V and 6 bases at J, with 11 bases between. The CDR3 length is 14 residues. For the CDR3, the DNA is TGTGCCAGCAGTTTTCCCGGGAGACCCGGGGAGCTGTTTTTT. As protein: CASSFPGRPGELFF.

The V and J genes are TRBV28 and TRBJ1-2; a weak D match, TRBD1 (5 bases). Per germline, CDR1 MDHEN and CDR2 SYDVKM. The CDR3 sequence is 12 residues long. V gave up 6 bases and J gave up 8 bases, with 13 bases separating them. The CDR3 here is CASSQAGRGYTF. CDR3 DNA: TGTGCCAGCAGCCAGGCGGGGCGCGGCTACACCTTC.

Comment on this clone: The identical CDR3 is also encoded by other nucleotide sequences in the sample. The rearrangement uses TRBV28 and TRBJ2-7; the match to TRBD1 covers 10 bases. CDR1 is MDHEN and CDR2 is SYDVKM in the germline V gene. The CDR3 extends over 14 amino acids. Trimming cost V 4 bases and J 3 bases; bases outside gene matches: 3. The CDR3 sequence: CASSSGQGVYEQYF. CDR3 DNA: TGTGCCAGCAGTTCAGGACAGGGGGTCTACGAGCAGTACTTC.

The rearrangement joins TRBV4-1 to TRBJ2-3, with 10 bases aligning to TRBD2. V lost 5 bases and J lost 2; bases outside the gene matches: 7. The CDR3 extends over 16 amino acids. CDR1 MGHRA and CDR2 YSYEKL come from the germline V gene. Here the CDR3 DNA reads TGCGCCAGCAGCTTGAGCGGGAGGGATGCCACAGATACGCAGTATTTT. Encoded protein: CASSLSGRDATDTQYF.

Remarks on this clone: Other DNA sequences of this sample code for an identical CDR3. J is TRBJ1-2 and V is TRBV9; 10 bases match TRBD1. The CDR3 extends over 14 amino acids. Germline V gene sequence: CDR1 SGDLS, CDR2 YYNGEE. V lost 3 bases, J lost 5 bases, and 4 bases stayed unmatched. The CDR3 nucleotides are TGTGCCAGCAGCGGACAGGGGGCCGGGTATGGCTACACCTTC. Translating gives CASSGQGAGYGYTF. Filled out from reference TRBV9 and TRBJ1-2, the complete variable domain reads DSGVTQTPKHLITATGQRVTLRCSPRSGDLSVYWYQQSLDQGLQFLIQYYNGEERAKGNILERFSAQQFPDLHSELNLSSLELGDSALYFCASSGQGAGYGYTFGSGTRLTVV.

J is TRBJ2-3 and V is TRBV18; TRBD1 aligns across 7 bases. CDR1 is KGHSH, CDR2 LQKENI, per germline. The CDR3 runs 16 residues. Trimming removed 3 bases from V and 3 bases from J; junction bases left unmatched: 9. In DNA, the CDR3 is TGTGCCAGCTCACCGAAAGGGGGCGGCAGGACAGATACGCAGTATTTT. Translating it yields CASSPKGGGRTDTQYF. Based on the CDR3 plus reference TRBV18 and TRBJ2-3, the full variable domain is NAGVMQNPRHLVRRRGQEARLRCSPMKGHSHVYWYRQLPEEGLKFMVYLQKENIIDESGMPKERFSAEFPKEGPSILRIQQVVRGDSAAYFCASSPKGGGRTDTQYFGPGTRLTVL.

The chain couples TRBV5-1 to TRBJ1-1, with D unclear. This CDR3 region has 12 residues. Trimming left V 0 bases short and J 10 bases short, with 10 bases between. Per germline, CDR1 SGHRS and CDR2 YFSETQ. The CDR3 nucleotides read TGCGCCAGCAGCTTGGAACCCCCGGGAGCTTTCTTT. Protein sequence: CASSLEPPGAFF.

The gene calls are TRBV7-2 and TRBJ2-7, with unresolved D. This CDR3 contains 13 residues. Germline V gene sequence: CDR1 SGHTA, CDR2 FQGNSA. Between the trimmed V and J ends, which lost 1 base and 2 bases, there was a span of 6 bases. CDR3 in DNA: TGTGCCAGCAGCTTAGAATCAGCCTACGAGCAGTACTTC. The encoded protein is CASSLESAYEQYF.

The chain links TRBV18 to TRBJ1-5; 9 nucleotides align to TRBD1. The V segment lost 3 bases and the J segment 4 bases; nucleotides outside the gene matches: 4. The CDR3 has 15 amino acids. CDR1 is KGHSH and CDR2 is LQKENI in the germline V gene. CDR3 amino acids: CASSPGQGKNQPQHF. The CDR3 region has the DNA TGTGCCAGCTCACCGGGACAGGGTAAAAATCAGCCCCAGCATTTT.

The gene calls are TRBV6-4 and TRBJ1-1; no clear D. The CDR3 extends over 14 amino acids. CDR1 and CDR2 from the germline V gene are MRHNA and SNTAGT. Trimming shortened V by 5 bases and J by 1 base, and 11 bases separated the two germline ends. DNA of the CDR3: TGTGCCAGCAGTCTAGAGGCGGGGAACACTGAAGCTTTCTTT. Amino acids: CASSLEAGNTEAFF.

This clone showed up just a few times. The V call is TRBV30, the J call TRBJ1-1, with no clear D. The CDR3 has 15 amino acids. The germline V and J ends were trimmed by 5 bases and 6 bases, with 22 bases remaining between them. The germline V gene encodes CDR1 GTSNPN and CDR2 SVGIG (reference sequence). The CDR3 region has the DNA TGTGCCTGGTATCCCACCGGACGGGCTTCCCCTGAAGCTTTCTTT. It yields the protein CAWYPTGRASPEAFF.

The chain couples TRBV5-6 to TRBJ2-5, with 7 bases fitting TRBD2. From germline, CDR1 is SGHDT and CDR2 YYEEEE. This CDR3 region has 17 residues. V shed 3 bases and J 6 bases; nucleotides not matched to a gene: 17. The CDR3 nucleotides are TGTGCCAGCAGCTCTGAGGGTACTAGCGAAAGGGAAAAGACCCAGTACTTC. Protein product: CASSSEGTSEREKTQYF.

This chain uses TRBV7-9 with TRBJ1-4; tentative D call: TRBD1 (6 bases). The CDR3 spans 13 residues. Germline V gives CDR1 SEHNR, CDR2 FQNEAQ (reference sequence). Trimming shortened V by 5 bases and J by 7 bases, and 11 bases separated the two germline ends. This CDR3 reads CASSPGTFEKLFF. DNA for the CDR3: TGTGCCAGCAGCCCGGGGACATTTGAAAAACTGTTTTTT. The full variable domain, completed using reference TRBV7-9 and TRBJ1-4, is DTGVSQNPRHKITKRGQNVTFRCDPISEHNRLYWYRQTLGQGPEFLTYFQNEAQLEKSRLLSDRFSAERPKGSFSTLEIQRTEQGDSAMYLCASSPGTFEKLFFGSGTQLSVL.

The J gene is TRBJ1-1, the V gene TRBV15; D remains ambiguous. CDR1 LNHNV and CDR2 YYDKDF come from the germline V gene (reference sequence). The V and J ends lost 3 bases and 0 bases respectively, with 14 bases between them. CDR3 size: 16 residues. For the CDR3, the DNA is TGTGCCACCAGCAGGTATTATGGGCAGATGAACACTGAAGCTTTCTTT. Amino acid sequence: CATSRYYGQMNTEAFF.